A selection of T cell receptor beta chains follows, all from one sample in a study of shared clonotypes between healthy human individuals. Clones were read by immunoSEQ multiplex PCR, and TCRdb kept only the in-frame ones, dropping some. This table holds more than 2,000,000 clones, over 90% found once. The material sequenced was naive CD4+ T cells from PBMCs. The receptors stem from a man younger than 35 in good health. Some clones in this sample may be carry-over from other donors' samples. CDR3s include the opening cysteine and the closing phenylalanine or tryptophan. D genes are given only for firm matches. Clone size, where shown, is once, few, many, or a class for clones that have expanded.

clone_size | j_call | v_call | d_call | cdr3_nt | cdr3_aa
. | TRBJ2-1 | TRBV6-5 | . | TGTGCCAGCAGCCAGGACAGAAACTCCTACAATGAGCAGTTCTTC | CASSQDRNSYNEQFF
. | TRBJ2-2 | TRBV18 | TRBD1 | TGTGCCAGCTCACTGGGACAGGCCGGGGAGCTGTTTTTT | CASSLGQAGELFF
. | TRBJ2-2 | TRBV5-1 | . | TGCGCCAGCAGCCCAATCATATCCGGGGAGCTGTTTTTT | CASSPIISGELFF
. | TRBJ2-7 | TRBV7-8 | . | TGTGCCAGCAGCTTAGGGGCAGGGGCTATACCCTACGAGCAGTACTTC | CASSLGAGAIPYEQYF
. | TRBJ2-2 | TRBV10-3 | . | TGTGCCATCCGATTTCTAGCGACCGGGGAGCTGTTTTTT | CAIRFLATGELFF
. | TRBJ2-3 | TRBV29-1 | TRBD2 | TGCAGCGTTGAAGGACTAGCCAGGGCAGATACGCAGTATTTT | CSVEGLARADTQYF
once | TRBJ1-5 | TRBV15 | . | TGTGCCACCAGCAGAGATAGGTATAGCAATCAGCCCCAGCATTTT | CATSRDRYSNQPQHF
. | TRBJ2-5 | TRBV5-4 | TRBD1 | TGTGCCAGCAGCTTGAGCCCAGACAGGGTCCAAGAGACCCAGTACTTC | CASSLSPDRVQETQYF
. | TRBJ2-7 | TRBV15 | TRBD2 | TGTGCCACCAGCAAACAGGGACTAGCGAGCTCCTACGAGCAGTACTTC | CATSKQGLASSYEQYF
. | TRBJ2-3 | TRBV29-1 | TRBD2 | TGCAGCGTTGACGGCGAGCGGGGTACTAGCACAGATACGCAGTATTTT | CSVDGERGTSTDTQYF
. | TRBJ1-2 | TRBV28 | TRBD1 | TGTGCCAGCAGTCCTACAGGGGGAGGCTATGGCTACACCTTC | CASSPTGGGYGYTF
. | TRBJ1-2 | TRBV5-3 | . | TGTGCCAGAAGCTACCCGGAAAACTATGGCTACACCTTC | CARSYPENYGYTF
. | TRBJ1-1 | TRBV28 | . | TGTGCCAGCAGTGCGACCTACACTGAAGCTTTCTTT | CASSATYTEAFF
. | TRBJ2-2 | TRBV7-3 | . | TGTGCCAGCAGCCTCGGGCTAGTGGCCGGGGAGCTGTTTTTT | CASSLGLVAGELFF
. | TRBJ2-7 | TRBV29-1 | . | TGCAGCGTTGTAACAGACAACTCCTACGAGCAGTACTTC | CSVVTDNSYEQYF
few | TRBJ1-5 | TRBV30 | . | TGTGCCTGGAGCGGACAGTGGGCTCAGCCCCAGCATTTT | CAWSGQWAQPQHF
. | TRBJ2-1 | TRBV6-5 | . | TGTGCCAGCACCACACGGGGATCCTACAATGAGCAGTTCTTC | CASTTRGSYNEQFF
. | TRBJ1-2 | TRBV5-1 | . | TGCGCCAGCAGCACCGGGCAGAGCTATGGCTACACCTTC | CASSTGQSYGYTF
. | TRBJ1-2 | TRBV25-1 | TRBD1 | TGTGCCAGCAGTGAATTTAAACATGACAGGGTTGGCTACACCTTC | CASSEFKHDRVGYTF
. | TRBJ2-7 | TRBV10-3 | . | TGTGCCATCAGTGAGTCACGCGGGGAGACCTACGAGCAGTACTTC | CAISESRGETYEQYF
. | TRBJ2-1 | TRBV30 | . | TGTGCCTGGAGTCTCGGTACCTACAATGAGCAGTTCTTC | CAWSLGTYNEQFF
once | TRBJ1-5 | TRBV19 | . | TGTGCCAGTAGCAGCCGATATCTCCAGCATTTT | CASSSRYLQHF